The present T cell receptor beta chain was sequenced within a study of T cells in Graves' hyperthyroidism and ophthalmopathy. Germline loops: CDR1 LNHDA, CDR2 SQIVND (reference sequence). This CDR3 comprises 15 residues. Losses at the gene ends were 4 bases for V and 4 bases for J; bases not matched to a gene: 5. Stable Graves' hyperthyroidism denoted no ophthalmopathy progression over 18 months. This clonotype has just a few counts. TCR beta CDR3 regions were amplified from RNA transcripts. During a first-round RT-PCR of the TCR CDR3, the HTBI primer set was used. TCRdb fed the multiplex PCR reads into MiXCR, producing one record per CDR3 protein. Seen here are roughly 420,000 distinct CDR3 sequences, 15% to 19% observed once, and the top ten hold around an eighth.

The receptor was derived from a woman under 30 with Graves' hyperthyroidism. The V call is TRBV19, the J call TRBJ2-1, with 9 bases fitting TRBD2. Sequencing input: blood. DNA for the CDR3: TGTGCCAGTAGTACTCATAGCGGGGGTTACAATGAGCAGTTCTTC. Translation gives CASSTHSGGYNEQFF.